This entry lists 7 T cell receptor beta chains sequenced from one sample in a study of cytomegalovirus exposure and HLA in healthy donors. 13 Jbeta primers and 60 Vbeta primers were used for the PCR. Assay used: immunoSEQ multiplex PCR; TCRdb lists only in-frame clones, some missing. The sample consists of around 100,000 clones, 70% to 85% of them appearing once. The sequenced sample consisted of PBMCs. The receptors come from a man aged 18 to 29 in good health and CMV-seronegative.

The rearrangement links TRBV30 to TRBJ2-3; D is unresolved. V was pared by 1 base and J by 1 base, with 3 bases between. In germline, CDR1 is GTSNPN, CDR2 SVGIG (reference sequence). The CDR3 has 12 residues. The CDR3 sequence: CAWSAGTDTQYF. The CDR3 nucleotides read TGTGCCTGGAGTGCTGGCACAGATACGCAGTATTTT.

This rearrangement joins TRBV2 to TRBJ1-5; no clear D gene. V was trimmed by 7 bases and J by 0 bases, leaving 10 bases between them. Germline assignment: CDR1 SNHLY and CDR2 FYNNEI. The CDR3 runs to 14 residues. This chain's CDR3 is CASNGRISNQPQHF. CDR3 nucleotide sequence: TGTGCCAGCAACGGCAGGATTAGCAATCAGCCCCAGCATTTT.

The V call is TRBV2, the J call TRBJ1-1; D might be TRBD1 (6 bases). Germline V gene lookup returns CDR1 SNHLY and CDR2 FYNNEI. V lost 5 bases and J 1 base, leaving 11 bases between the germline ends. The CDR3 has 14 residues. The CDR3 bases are TGTGCCAGCAGTCAACAGGGTCCGAACACTGAAGCTTTCTTT. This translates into CASSQQGPNTEAFF.

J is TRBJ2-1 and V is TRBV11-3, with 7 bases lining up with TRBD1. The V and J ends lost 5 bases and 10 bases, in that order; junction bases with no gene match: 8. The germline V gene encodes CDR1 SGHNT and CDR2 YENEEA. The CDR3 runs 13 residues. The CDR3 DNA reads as TGTGCCAGCAGCCGGACAGGTATCTCGGAGCAGTTCTTC. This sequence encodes CASSRTGISEQFF.

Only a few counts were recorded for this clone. CDR3 sequence reads: CATYRDRVTEAFF. CDR3 coding DNA: TGTGCCACCTACCGGGACAGGGTCACTGAAGCTTTCTTT. V gene TRBV5-4 combines with J gene TRBJ1-1; 9 bases fit TRBD1. Germline CDR1 SGHNT, CDR2 YYREEE (reference sequence). Germline trimming cut 9 bases from V and 4 bases from J; bases unmatched to any gene: 7. The CDR3 length is 13 residues.

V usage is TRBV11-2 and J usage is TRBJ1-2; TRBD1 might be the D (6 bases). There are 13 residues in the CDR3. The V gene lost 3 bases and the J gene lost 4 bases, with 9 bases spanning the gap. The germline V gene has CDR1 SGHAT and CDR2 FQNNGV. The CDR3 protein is CASSLGAGYGYTF. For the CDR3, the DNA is TGTGCCAGCAGCTTGGGGGCGGGCTATGGCTACACCTTC.

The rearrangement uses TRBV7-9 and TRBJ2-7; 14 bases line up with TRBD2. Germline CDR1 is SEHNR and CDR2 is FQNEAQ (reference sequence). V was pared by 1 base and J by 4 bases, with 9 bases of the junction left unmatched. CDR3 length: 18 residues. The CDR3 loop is CASSLDGLAGGRRYEQYF. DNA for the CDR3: TGTGCCAGCAGCTTAGACGGACTAGCGGGAGGACGAAGATACGAGCAGTACTTC.